Shown below are 14 T cell receptor beta chains from a single sample sequenced in a study of CD8 T cells in Susac syndrome. The RNA input was roughly 0.45 to 1 ug, and it was reverse transcribed with random hexamers. TCRdb analysed the immunoSEQ multiplex PCR reads with MiXCR anew, one entry per CDR3 protein. The sample yields 70,000 to 75,000 distinct CDR3 sequences, 93% seen once. The specimen sequenced was CD4+ T cells from PBMCs. Source of these receptors: a human donor with Susac syndrome.

J is TRBJ1-2 and V is TRBV18; no clear D gene. V was clipped by 3 bases and J by 8 bases, with 13 bases between them. The CDR3 covers 13 residues. Germline CDR1 KGHSH, CDR2 LQKENI. Here the CDR3 DNA reads TGTGCCAGCTCACCGGACGCGTCTTGGGGCTACACCTTC. This translates into CASSPDASWGYTF.

The sample holds one count of this clonotype. The CDR3 is CASSLQDLTLRTDTQYF. CDR3 sequence (DNA): TGTGCCAGCAGCTTACAGGACCTAACCCTCCGCACAGATACGCAGTATTTT. The chain has TRBV7-6 and TRBJ2-3; no clear D. This CDR3 has 17 residues. Germline V gene data show CDR1 as SGHVS and CDR2 as FNYEAQ. V lost 2 bases, J lost 1 base, and 16 bases lay in between.

The chain is built from TRBV5-6 and TRBJ2-3; D gene uncertain. The germline CDR1 and CDR2 sequences are SGHDT and YYEEEE. The CDR3 length is 13 residues. V lost 2 bases to trimming and J lost 6 bases, with 10 bases between them. The CDR3 DNA reads TGTGCCAGCAGCTTCAAGTCCGCGGATACGCAGTATTTT. This encodes CASSFKSADTQYF.

V usage is TRBV14 and J usage is TRBJ1-6; D not certain. Germline V lookup: CDR1 SGHDN, CDR2 FVKESK. The CDR3 spans 11 residues. The ends were cut back, 3 bases at V and 13 bases at J, with 7 bases in the middle. The CDR3 is CASSHGWPLHF. The DNA of the CDR3 is TGTGCCAGCAGCCATGGATGGCCCCTCCACTTT. Looking up the rest from reference TRBV14 and TRBJ1-6 gives the full variable domain: EAGVTQFPSHSVIEKGQTVTLRCDPISGHDNLYWYRRVMGKEIKFLLHFVKESKQDESGMPNNRFLAERTGGTYSTLKVQPAELEDSGVYFCASSHGWPLHFGNGTRLTVT.

V is TRBV28 and J is TRBJ1-1; 7 bases match TRBD1. The CDR3 extends over 15 amino acids. The J segment lost 5 bases and the V segment lost 3 bases, leaving 9 bases of the junction unmatched. Germline V CDR1 and CDR2: MDHEN, SYDVKM. The CDR3 sequence: CASSLSGQARTEAFF. Written as DNA, the CDR3 is TGTGCCAGCAGTTTGTCCGGACAGGCTCGTACTGAAGCTTTCTTT.

The chain links TRBV28 to TRBJ2-7; the D gene could be TRBD1 or TRBD2 (5 bases each). The V gene's germline CDR1 is MDHEN and CDR2 SYDVKM. The CDR3 is made up of 16 amino acids. Between the trimmed V and J ends, which lost 4 bases and 5 bases, there was a span of 21 bases. CDR3 bases: TGTGCCAGCAGTTCCCCCTCAGACCAGGGAGACGACGAGCAGTACTTC. Its protein is CASSSPSDQGDDEQYF.

V usage is TRBV10-3 and J usage is TRBJ2-7, with 9 positions matching TRBD2. The V gene end was trimmed by 2 bases and the J gene end by 3 bases; junction bases not matched to a gene: 2. The CDR3 is 14 residues long. Germline CDR1 is ENHRY and CDR2 is SYGVKD. CDR3 loop: CAISEASGNYEQYF. CDR3 DNA sequence: TGTGCCATCAGTGAGGCTAGCGGGAACTACGAGCAGTACTTC.

This clonotype was counted once. J is TRBJ2-7 and V is TRBV6-2 or TRBV6-3, with 7 bases matching TRBD1. Germline values: CDR1 MNHEY, CDR2 SVGEGT. CDR3 length: 16 amino acids. The V segment lost 2 bases and the J segment 3 bases; nucleotides outside the gene matches: 10. The CDR3 DNA follows: TGTGCCAGCAGTTACGGGCCGGGACAGTTAATCTACGAGCAGTACTTC. Its protein product is CASSYGPGQLIYEQYF.

This clonotype was recorded only once. The CDR3 DNA follows: TGTGCCAGCAGCCTGACGGCGGGGGCGGAGGAAAAACTGTTTTTT. This encodes CASSLTAGAEEKLFF. The V gene is TRBV4-2, the J gene TRBJ1-4, with D possibly TRBD1 on 6 matching bases. The CDR3 length is 15 residues. CDR1 and CDR2 from the germline V gene are LGHNA and YNFKEQ. V lost 4 bases and J 8 bases, leaving 17 bases between the germline ends.

V is TRBV6-2 or TRBV6-3 and J is TRBJ2-7, with 14 bases matching TRBD2. V trimming: 7 bases; J trimming: 3 bases; junction bases outside the gene matches: 5. CDR1 is MNHEY and CDR2 is SVGEGT in the germline V gene. The CDR3 totals 15 residues. The CDR3 coding sequence is TGTGCCAGCAAAGGGACTAGCGGGGGCCTCTACGAGCAGTACTTC. It yields the protein CASKGTSGGLYEQYF.

V gene TRBV4-2 combines with J gene TRBJ1-1; 7 positions match TRBD1. V lost 4 bases to trimming and J lost 10 bases; unmatched junction nucleotides: 18. This CDR3 spans 16 amino acids. The germline CDR1 and CDR2 sequences are LGHNA and YNFKEQ. The CDR3 DNA reads as TGTGCCAGCAGCCTCCTGTTTGAGGGACAGAGTGTGTCAGCTTTCTTT. Translated, it gives CASSLLFEGQSVSAFF.

CDR3 in amino acids: CSVLSRDGYTF. In DNA, the CDR3 is TGCAGCGTTCTATCTCGGGATGGCTACACCTTC. The gene calls are TRBV29-1 and TRBJ1-2, with unresolved D. Trimming stripped 5 bases from V and 6 bases from J, with 10 bases between. Germline loops: CDR1 SQVTM, CDR2 ANQGSEA. The CDR3 has 11 amino acids.

The chain joins TRBV7-2 to TRBJ2-3; TRBD2 aligns across 11 bases. Trimming at V came to 5 bases and at J to 5 bases, leaving 9 bases not matched to a gene. Germline loops: CDR1 SGHTA, CDR2 FQGNSA. The CDR3 totals 16 residues. The CDR3 bases are TGTGCCAGCAGCGTAACACTAGCGGGGGCTAGAGATACGCAGTATTTT. Its protein product is CASSVTLAGARDTQYF.

The V gene is TRBV18, the J gene TRBJ1-5; a weak D match, TRBD1 (5 bases). Trimming removed 3 bases from V and 5 bases from J, with 8 bases in between. This CDR3 region has 13 residues. Germline V CDR1 and CDR2: KGHSH, LQKENI. The CDR3 bases are TGTGCCAGCTCACCGATAGGGGATCAGCCCCAGCATTTT. It is translated as CASSPIGDQPQHF.